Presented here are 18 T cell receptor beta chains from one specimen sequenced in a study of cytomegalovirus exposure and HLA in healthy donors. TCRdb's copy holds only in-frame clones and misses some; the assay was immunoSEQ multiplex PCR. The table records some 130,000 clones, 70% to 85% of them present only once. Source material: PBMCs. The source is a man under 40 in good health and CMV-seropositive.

For the CDR3, the DNA is TGTGCCAGCAGCTTTCCAGGGGTAGTAACACCCCTCCACTTT. Protein product: CASSFPGVVTPLHF. The chain has TRBV11-2 and TRBJ1-6, with D possibly matching TRBD1 (6 bases). Looked up from germline, CDR1 is SGHAT and CDR2 is FQNNGV. The CDR3 extends over 14 amino acids. Trimming shortened V by 3 bases and J by 11 bases, and 14 bases separated the two germline ends.

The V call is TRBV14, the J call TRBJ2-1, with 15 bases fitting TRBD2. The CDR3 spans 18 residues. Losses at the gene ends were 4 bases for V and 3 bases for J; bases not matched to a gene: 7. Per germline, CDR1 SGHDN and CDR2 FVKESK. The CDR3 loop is CASSPSPGLAGGYNEQFF. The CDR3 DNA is TGTGCCAGCAGCCCATCCCCGGGACTAGCGGGAGGCTACAATGAGCAGTTCTTC.

The CDR3 sequence is CASSLRLAGGIDEQFF. CDR3 coding DNA: TGTGCCAGCAGCCTCAGACTAGCGGGAGGAATCGATGAGCAGTTCTTC. This chain joins TRBV7-9 and TRBJ2-1; 13 bases match TRBD2. CDR1 is SEHNR and CDR2 is FQNEAQ in the germline V gene (reference sequence). V shed 5 bases, J shed 8 bases, and the junction held 9 bases outside the gene matches. This CDR3 region has 16 residues.

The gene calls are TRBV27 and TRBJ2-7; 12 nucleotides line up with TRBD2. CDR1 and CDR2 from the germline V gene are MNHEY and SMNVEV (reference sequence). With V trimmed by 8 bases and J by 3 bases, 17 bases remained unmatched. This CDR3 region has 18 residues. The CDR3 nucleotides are TGTGCCAGCCCCACCCCACCACAGACTAGCGGGAGAAACTACGAGCAGTACTTC. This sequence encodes CASPTPPQTSGRNYEQYF.

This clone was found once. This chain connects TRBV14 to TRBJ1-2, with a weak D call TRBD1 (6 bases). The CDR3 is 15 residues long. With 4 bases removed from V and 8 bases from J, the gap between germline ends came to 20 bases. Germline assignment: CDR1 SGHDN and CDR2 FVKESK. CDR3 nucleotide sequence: TGTGCCAGCAGCCCCCGAGGGCGAACAGGGAGAGGCTACACCTTC. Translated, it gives CASSPRGRTGRGYTF.

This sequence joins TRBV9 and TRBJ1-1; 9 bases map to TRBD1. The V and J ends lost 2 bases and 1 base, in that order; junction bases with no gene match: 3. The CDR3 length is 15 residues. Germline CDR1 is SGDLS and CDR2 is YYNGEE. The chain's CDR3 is CASSVGQGRNTEAFF. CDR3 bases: TGTGCCAGCAGCGTCGGACAGGGGCGGAACACTGAAGCTTTCTTT. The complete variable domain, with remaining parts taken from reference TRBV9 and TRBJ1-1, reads DSGVTQTPKHLITATGQRVTLRCSPRSGDLSVYWYQQSLDQGLQFLIQYYNGEERAKGNILERFSAQQFPDLHSELNLSSLELGDSALYFCASSVGQGRNTEAFFGQGTRLTVV.

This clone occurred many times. The CDR3 bases are TGTGCCAGCAGCTTCGGGGGGCCTAGCAATCAGCCCCAGCATTTT. Translated, it gives CASSFGGPSNQPQHF. V usage is TRBV5-7 and J usage is TRBJ1-5, with D perhaps matching TRBD1 (6 bases). TRBV5-7 is labeled an ORF, and its function is uncertain. The CDR3 spans 15 residues. The ends were cut back, 2 bases at V and 0 bases at J, with 9 bases in the middle.

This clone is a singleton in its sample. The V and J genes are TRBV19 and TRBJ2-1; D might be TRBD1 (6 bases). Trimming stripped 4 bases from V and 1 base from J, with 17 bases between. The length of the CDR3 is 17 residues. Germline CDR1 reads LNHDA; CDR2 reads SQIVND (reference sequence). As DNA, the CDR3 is TGTGCCAGTAGTACTAAACACACAGGGAAGTCCTACAATGAGCAGTTCTTC. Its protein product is CASSTKHTGKSYNEQFF.

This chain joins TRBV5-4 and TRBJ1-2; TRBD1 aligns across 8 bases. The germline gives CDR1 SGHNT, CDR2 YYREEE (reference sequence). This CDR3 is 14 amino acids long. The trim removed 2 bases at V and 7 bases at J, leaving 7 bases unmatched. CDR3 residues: CASSFYRGVSGYTF. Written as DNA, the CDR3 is TGTGCCAGCAGCTTCTACAGGGGGGTTTCTGGCTACACCTTC. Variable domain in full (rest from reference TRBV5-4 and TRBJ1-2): ETGVTQSPTHLIKTRGQQVTLRCSSQSGHNTVSWYQQALGQGPQFIFQYYREEENGRGNFPPRFSGLQFPNYSSELNVNALELDDSALYLCASSFYRGVSGYTFGSGTRLTVV.

The CDR3 DNA follows: TGTGCCAGCTCACCAGGTAGCGGGAGCCAAGAGACCCAGTACTTC. Its translation: CASSPGSGSQETQYF. The chain couples TRBV18 to TRBJ2-5, with TRBD2 matching 9 bases. The J segment lost 1 base and the V segment lost 2 bases, leaving 2 bases of the junction unmatched. The CDR3 loop spans 15 amino acids. Germline lookup yields CDR1 KGHSH and CDR2 LQKENI.

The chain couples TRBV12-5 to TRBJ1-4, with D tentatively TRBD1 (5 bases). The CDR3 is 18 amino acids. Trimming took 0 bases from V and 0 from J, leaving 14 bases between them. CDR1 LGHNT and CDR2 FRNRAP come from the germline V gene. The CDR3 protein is CASGLVIWGGATNEKLFF. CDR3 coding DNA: TGTGCTAGTGGTTTGGTAATTTGGGGGGGTGCAACTAATGAAAAACTGTTTTTT.

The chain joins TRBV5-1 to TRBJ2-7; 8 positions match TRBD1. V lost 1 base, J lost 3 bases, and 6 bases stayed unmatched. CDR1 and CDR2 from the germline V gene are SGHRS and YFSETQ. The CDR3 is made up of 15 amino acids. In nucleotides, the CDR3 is TGCGCCAGCAGCTTGAGGGGGACAGGCATCTACGAGCAGTACTTC. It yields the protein CASSLRGTGIYEQYF.

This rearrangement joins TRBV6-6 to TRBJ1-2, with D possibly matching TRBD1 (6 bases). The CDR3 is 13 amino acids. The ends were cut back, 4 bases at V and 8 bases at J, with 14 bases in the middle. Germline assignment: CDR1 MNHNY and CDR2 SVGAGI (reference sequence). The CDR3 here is CASSFLGGGGYTF. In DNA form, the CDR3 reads TGTGCCAGCAGTTTCTTAGGGGGAGGGGGCTACACCTTC.

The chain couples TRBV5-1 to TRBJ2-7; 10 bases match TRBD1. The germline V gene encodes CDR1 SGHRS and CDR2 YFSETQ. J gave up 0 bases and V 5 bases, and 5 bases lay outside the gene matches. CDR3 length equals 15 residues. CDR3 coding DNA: TGCGCCAGCAGAGCCGGGACAGGGGCCTCCTACGAGCAGTACTTC. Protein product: CASRAGTGASYEQYF.

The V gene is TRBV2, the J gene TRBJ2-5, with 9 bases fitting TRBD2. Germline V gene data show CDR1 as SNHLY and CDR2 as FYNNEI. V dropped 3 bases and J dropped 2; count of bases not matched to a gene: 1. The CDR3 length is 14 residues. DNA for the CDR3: TGTGCCAGCAGTGAGGGACTAGCTCAAGAGACCCAGTACTTC. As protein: CASSEGLAQETQYF.

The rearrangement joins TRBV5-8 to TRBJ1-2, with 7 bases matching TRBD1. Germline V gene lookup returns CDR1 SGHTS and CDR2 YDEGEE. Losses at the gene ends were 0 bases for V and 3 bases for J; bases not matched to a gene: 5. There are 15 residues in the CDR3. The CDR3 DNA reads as TGTGCCAGCAGCTTGGGGGGGACAGCTCACTATGGCTACACCTTC. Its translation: CASSLGGTAHYGYTF. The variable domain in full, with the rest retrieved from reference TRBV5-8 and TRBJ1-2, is EAGVTQSPTHLIKTRGQQATLRCSPISGHTSVYWYQQALGLGLQFLLWYDEGEERNRGNFPPRFSGRQFPNYSSELNVNALELEDSALYLCASSLGGTAHYGYTFGSGTRLTVV.

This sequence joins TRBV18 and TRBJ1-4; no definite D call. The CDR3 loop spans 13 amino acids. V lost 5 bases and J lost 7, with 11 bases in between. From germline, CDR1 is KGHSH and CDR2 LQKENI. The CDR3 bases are TGTGCCAGCTCATCAGGTGTGGGTGAAAAACTGTTTTTT. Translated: CASSSGVGEKLFF.

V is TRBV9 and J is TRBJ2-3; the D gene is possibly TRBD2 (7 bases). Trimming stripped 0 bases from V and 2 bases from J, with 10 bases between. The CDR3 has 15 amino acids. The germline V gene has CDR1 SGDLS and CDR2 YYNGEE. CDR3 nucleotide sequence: TGTGCCAGCAGCGTAGGGGGGGGCCACACAGATACGCAGTATTTT. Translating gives CASSVGGGHTDTQYF.